Listed below are T cell receptor beta chains from one sample, sequenced in a study of CD8 T cells in Susac syndrome. Via MiXCR, TCRdb re-called the immunoSEQ multiplex PCR reads, giving one row per CDR3 protein. The sample shows under 200,000 distinct CDR3 sequences, approximately 94% of them seen only once. Sequenced input: CD4+ T cells from PBMCs. The receptors derive from a human donor with Susac syndrome. Each CDR3 is given with its conserved first and last residue. A D gene is named only where the DNA matches it firmly. The size entry is marked missing in some rows and otherwise reads once, few, many or a size class.

NA	NA	TRBV7-9	14	TRBJ1-5	CASSLGGLNQPQHF	TGTGCCAGCAGCTTAGGGGGGTTGAATCAGCCCCAGCATTTT
NA	NA	TRBV20-1	15	TRBJ1-2	CSARSDSPTHYGYTF	TGCAGTGCTAGGTCCGACAGCCCTACTCACTATGGCTACACCTTC
once	TRBD1	TRBV11-1	12	TRBJ2-7	CASSKQGREQYF	TGTGCCAGCAGCAAACAGGGGCGCGAGCAGTACTTC
NA	NA	TRBV12-5	14	TRBJ2-7	CASAQAGPPYEQYF	TGTGCTAGTGCCCAGGCAGGGCCCCCTTACGAGCAGTACTTC
NA	NA	TRBV9	16	TRBJ1-3	CASSGSNAGYGNTIYF	TGTGCCAGCAGCGGTAGTAATGCGGGGTATGGAAACACCATATATTTT
NA	NA	TRBV28	15	TRBJ1-2	CASSIAMDGNYGYTF	TGTGCCAGCAGTATAGCGATGGACGGAAACTATGGCTACACCTTC
NA	TRBD2	TRBV18	17	TRBJ2-7	CASSPGLTSAVPYEQYF	TGTGCCAGCTCACCAGGGTTGACTAGCGCTGTTCCCTACGAGCAGTACTTC
NA	NA	TRBV19	13	TRBJ2-7	CASSMAGRAEQYF	TGTGCCAGTAGTATGGCGGGGCGAGCCGAGCAGTACTTC
NA	NA	TRBV30	14	TRBJ2-2	CALIDWRNTGELFF	TGTGCCTTGATCGACTGGAGGAACACCGGGGAGCTGTTTTTT
NA	TRBD1	TRBV5-1	16	TRBJ1-4	CASSLVGQGRNEKLFF	TGCGCCAGCAGCTTGGTCGGACAGGGGCGGAATGAAAAACTGTTTTTT
NA	NA	TRBV12-5	15	TRBJ1-3	CASGLVLGPGNTIYF	TGTGCTAGTGGTTTGGTACTGGGGCCCGGAAACACCATATATTTT
NA	TRBD1	TRBV9	15	TRBJ1-1	CASSPPGGVNTEAFF	TGTGCCAGCAGCCCTCCAGGGGGAGTGAACACTGAAGCTTTCTTT
NA	NA	TRBV7-3	17	TRBJ1-1	CASSSSPREEPVGEAFF	TGTGCCAGCAGCTCCTCCCCCAGGGAAGAGCCCGTGGGTGAAGCTTTCTTT
NA	TRBD1	TRBV2	14	TRBJ2-7	CASSERQGAYEQYF	TGTGCCAGCAGTGAGAGACAGGGAGCCTACGAGCAGTACTTC
NA	NA	TRBV12-3/TRBV12-4	13	TRBJ2-7	CASSPDGTYEQYF	TGTGCCAGCAGTCCTGACGGGACCTACGAGCAGTACTTC
NA	NA	TRBV29-1	12	TRBJ1-4	CSTGTRNEKLFF	TGCAGCACAGGGACGAGGAATGAAAAACTGTTTTTT
NA	TRBD2	TRBV13	16	TRBJ2-5	CASSPRLAGTGETQYF	TGTGCCAGCAGCCCGCGACTAGCGGGGACGGGTGAGACCCAGTACTTC
NA	TRBD1	TRBV2	15	TRBJ2-5	CASSRDRVGEETQYF	TGTGCCAGCAGTCGCGACAGGGTAGGAGAAGAGACCCAGTACTTC
NA	TRBD1	TRBV6-6	14	TRBJ2-7	CASRTGTGTYEQYF	TGTGCCAGCAGGACCGGGACAGGCACCTACGAGCAGTACTTC
NA	NA	TRBV5-1	16	TRBJ1-6	CASKPGGGGANSPLHF	TGCGCCAGCAAGCCCGGGGGCGGCGGAGCTAATTCACCCCTCCACTTT
NA	NA	TRBV20-1	14	TRBJ1-5	CSAWTDLEGQPQHF	TGCAGTGCTTGGACAGACTTGGAGGGTCAGCCCCAGCATTTT
NA	NA	TRBV20-1	13	TRBJ2-3	CSAGDSVTDTQYF	TGCAGTGCTGGGGACTCCGTCACAGATACGCAGTATTTT
NA	NA	TRBV5-6	14	TRBJ1-6	CASTLTGGNSPLHF	TGTGCCAGCACCTTGACAGGAGGTAATTCACCCCTCCACTTT
NA	NA	TRBV20-1	14	TRBJ2-3	CSARSSAGADTQYF	TGCAGTGCTAGATCCTCCGCCGGAGCCGATACGCAGTATTTT